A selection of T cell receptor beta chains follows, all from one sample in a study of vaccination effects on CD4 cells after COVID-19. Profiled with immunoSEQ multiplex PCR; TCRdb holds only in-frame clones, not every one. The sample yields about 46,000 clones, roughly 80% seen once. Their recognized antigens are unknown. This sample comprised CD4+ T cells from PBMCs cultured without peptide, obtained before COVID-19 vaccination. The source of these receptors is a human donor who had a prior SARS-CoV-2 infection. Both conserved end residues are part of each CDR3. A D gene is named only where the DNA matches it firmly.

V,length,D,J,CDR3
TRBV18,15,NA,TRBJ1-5,CASSNRGGRVQPQHF
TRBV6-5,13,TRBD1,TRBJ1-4,CASRKTGIQKLFF
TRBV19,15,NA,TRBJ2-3,CASSPFRGRGDTQYF
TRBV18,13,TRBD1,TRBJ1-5,CASSPTGNQPQHF
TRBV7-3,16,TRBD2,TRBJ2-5,CASSLTASGIKETQYF
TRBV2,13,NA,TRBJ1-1,CASSESGPIQAFF
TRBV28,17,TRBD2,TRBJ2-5,CASSPILAGGSGETQYF
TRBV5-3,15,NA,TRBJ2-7,CARSLGDHRTYEQYF
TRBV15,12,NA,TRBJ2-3,CATRGATDTQYF
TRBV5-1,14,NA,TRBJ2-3,CASSLAAGVDTQYF
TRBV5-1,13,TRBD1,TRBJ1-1,CASSLAQGDGAFF
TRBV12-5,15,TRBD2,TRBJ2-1,CASALTARGNEEQFF
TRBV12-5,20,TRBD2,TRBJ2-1,CASGSRRRAVGLAGLNEQFF
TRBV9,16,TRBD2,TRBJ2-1,CASSVGLAGGYNEQFF
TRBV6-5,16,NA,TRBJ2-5,CASSYVGGANGETQYF
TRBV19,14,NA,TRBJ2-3,CASSIGGLPDTQYF
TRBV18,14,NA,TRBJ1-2,CASSPTGNHYGYTF
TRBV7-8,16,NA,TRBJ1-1,CASSLGPSNLNTEAFF
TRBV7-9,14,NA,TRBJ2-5,CASSLGVARETQYF
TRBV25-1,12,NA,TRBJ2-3,CASNRGTDTQYF
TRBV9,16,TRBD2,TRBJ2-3,CASSVGVRTRGYTQYF
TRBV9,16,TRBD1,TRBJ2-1,CASSVVGTGGYNEQFF
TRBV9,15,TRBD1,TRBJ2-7,CASSVSDRPSYEQYF
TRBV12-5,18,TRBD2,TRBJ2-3,CASGLGVRAGGLTDTQYF
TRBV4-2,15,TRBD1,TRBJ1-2,CASSQDAGQGRSYTF
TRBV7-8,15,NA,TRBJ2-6,CASCAQPSGANVLTF
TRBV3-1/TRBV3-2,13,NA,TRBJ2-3,CASSLLGRNTQYF
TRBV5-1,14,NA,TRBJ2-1,CASSAESSYNEQFF
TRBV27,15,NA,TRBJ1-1,CASSLFLGAPTEAFF
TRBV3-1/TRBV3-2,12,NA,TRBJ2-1,CASRAVSDEQFF
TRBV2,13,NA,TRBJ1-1,CASSEQVSTEAFF
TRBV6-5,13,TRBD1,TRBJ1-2,CASRSGTGRGYTF
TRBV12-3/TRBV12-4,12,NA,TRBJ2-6,CASSLKVVALTF